These 6 T cell receptor beta chains were sequenced from one sample in a study of Graves' ophthalmopathy and Graves' hyperthyroidism. From RNA, the CDR3 regions of TCR beta chains were amplified and sequenced. Investigators did first-round RT-PCR with HTBI primers, then second-round multiplex PCR. Via MiXCR, TCRdb re-called the multiplex PCR reads, giving one row per CDR3 protein. The sample comprises approximately 160,000 distinct CDR3 sequences, about 40% of which are singletons, and 5.8% rests with the top ten. The sequenced sample was peripheral blood. These receptors all come from a woman between 40 and 55 years old with Graves' ophthalmopathy.

V gene TRBV28 combines with J gene TRBJ1-2; 10 bases fit TRBD1. Germline CDR1 MDHEN, CDR2 SYDVKM. The V gene end was trimmed by 6 bases and the J gene end by 2 bases; junction bases not matched to a gene: 6. This CDR3 is 15 amino acids long. The CDR3 here is CASSDGDRGNYGYTF. The CDR3 region has the DNA TGTGCCAGCAGCGATGGGGACAGGGGAAACTATGGCTACACCTTC.

The V and J genes are TRBV7-3 and TRBJ2-7; 9 bases are shared with TRBD2. With 2 bases clipped from V and 4 bases from J, the junction kept 6 bases outside the gene matches. From germline, CDR1 is SGHTA and CDR2 FQGTGA. The CDR3 has 15 residues. For the CDR3, the DNA is TGTGCCAGCAGCTTAGCGGGAGGGCCACAGTACGAGCAGTACTTC. Protein: CASSLAGGPQYEQYF.

The chain joins TRBV7-9 to TRBJ2-5; TRBD1 matches 7 bases. V shed 3 bases, J shed 7 bases, and the junction held 8 bases outside the gene matches. CDR1 is SEHNR and CDR2 is FQNEAQ in the germline V gene (reference sequence). CDR3 length: 14 amino acids. CDR3 sequence (DNA): TGTGCCAGCAGCTTTGTGGCAGGGGGAGTGACCCAGTACTTC. This translates into CASSFVAGGVTQYF.

This clonotype was seen repeatedly, ten times or more. V and J are TRBV2 and TRBJ1-1; D is perhaps TRBD1 (5 bases). Trimming left V 1 base short and J 1 base short, with 7 bases between. The germline V gene has CDR1 SNHLY and CDR2 FYNNEI. The CDR3 is made up of 14 amino acids. CDR3 DNA sequence: TGTGCCAGCAGTGAAGAGACAGCGAACACTGAAGCTTTCTTT. Residues: CASSEETANTEAFF.

The chain employs TRBV7-2 and TRBJ2-2; D is undetermined. Germline assignment: CDR1 SGHTA and CDR2 FQGNSA. V was shortened by 1 base and J by 8 bases, with 8 bases between the two germline ends. The CDR3 length is 13 residues. CDR3 bases: TGTGCCAGCAGCTTAGATTCCGTAGGGGAGCTGTTTTTT. It codes for CASSLDSVGELFF.

This chain links TRBV6-2 or TRBV6-3 with TRBJ2-7; 8 bases line up with TRBD1. The CDR3 length is 16 residues. From germline, CDR1 is MNHEY and CDR2 SVGEGT. V shed 5 bases and J 1 base; nucleotides not matched to a gene: 10. The DNA of the CDR3 is TGTGCCAGCAGTGGCCGCTCTCGGACAGGGTCCTACGAGCAGTACTTC. Translating it yields CASSGRSRTGSYEQYF.